The clone carrying this TCR beta chain was counted at least ten times. The assay was immunoSEQ multiplex PCR, and TCRdb's table has in-frame clones only and misses some. Here the sample spans approximately 170,000 clones, about 80% being singletons. This sample is part of a study of blood T cell repertoires in COVID-19. V was pared by 6 bases and J by 8 bases, with 15 bases of the junction left unmatched. This CDR3 spans 16 amino acids. The germline V gene encodes CDR1 SNHLY and CDR2 FYNNEI. The receptor was derived from a woman of 80 years or more with acute or convalescent COVID-19. Material: peripheral blood. This chain joins TRBV2 and TRBJ1-4; TRBD1 matches at 7 bases. In DNA form, the CDR3 reads TGTGCCAGCAGAGACCGCGCCGGGACAGTGAGGGAAAAACTGTTTTTT. Its protein product is CASRDRAGTVREKLFF.